A selection of T cell receptor beta chains follows, all from one sample in a study of blood T cells in healthy people across ages. Each CDR3 protein is one row after TCRdb ran MiXCR on the 5' RACE reads. The sample carries 700,000 or so distinct CDR3 sequences, about a fifth recorded once. The sequenced sample was blood. These receptors all come from a man in his 70s in good health. The CDR3 runs from the conserved cysteine through the conserved F or W. The D gene is left open where the match is weak. Part of the rows lack a size; the others show once, few, many or a class for expanded clones.

- - TRBJ2-1 TRBV19 CASSPSGGGDRENEQFF TGTGCCAGTAGTCCCTCTGGGGGGGGAGACAGGGAGAATGAGCAGTTCTTC
many - TRBJ1-2 TRBV29-1 CSVERGYGYTF TGCAGCGTTGAGCGGGGCTATGGCTACACCTTC
many TRBD2 TRBJ2-1 TRBV24-1 CATSDPGLGRNDEQFF TGTGCCACCAGTGACCCTGGACTAGGGCGTAATGATGAGCAGTTCTTC
few - TRBJ2-2 TRBV6-6 CASSYPEPSELFF TGTGCCAGCAGTTACCCTGAACCCTCTGAGCTGTTTTTT
few TRBD2 TRBJ2-7 TRBV7-9 CASSPMTSGLPEQYF TGTGCCAGCAGCCCGATGACTAGCGGACTCCCCGAGCAGTACTTC
- TRBD1 TRBJ2-3 TRBV12-3/TRBV12-4 CASSPRDGTGADTQYF TGTGCCAGCAGTCCCCGTGACGGGACAGGCGCAGATACGCAGTATTTT
few - TRBJ1-1 TRBV29-1 CSVAQGRIEAFF TGCAGCGTTGCTCAAGGACGGATTGAAGCTTTCTTT
- TRBD2 TRBJ2-3 TRBV19 CASSIRTSGSTDTQYF TGTGCCAGTAGTATTAGGACTAGCGGGAGCACAGATACGCAGTATTTT
few TRBD2 TRBJ2-1 TRBV30 CAWSAGTAGGEQFF TGTGCCTGGAGCGCCGGGACAGCGGGAGGTGAGCAGTTCTTC
- - TRBJ2-3 TRBV7-8 CASSPGHSSDTQYF TGTGCCAGCAGCCCGGGACATTCCTCAGATACGCAGTATTTT
- - TRBJ2-3 TRBV6-2/TRBV6-3 CASSLPTGFSDTQYF TGTGCCAGCAGTTTGCCGACAGGTTTTTCAGATACGCAGTATTTT
few - TRBJ2-7 TRBV24-1 CATSDLEGRRGNEQYF TGTGCCACCAGTGATTTGGAGGGTCGGCGTGGAAACGAGCAGTACTTC
- - TRBJ2-6 TRBV5-1 CASRGAANVLTF TGCGCCAGCAGGGGGGCGGCCAACGTCCTGACTTTC
- - TRBJ2-1 TRBV3-1 CASSPPRYQQNEQFF TGTGCCAGCAGCCCCCCCAGGTACCAACAGAATGAGCAGTTCTTC
few TRBD2 TRBJ2-2 TRBV20-1 CSAREKLASAGELFF TGCAGTGCTAGAGAAAAACTAGCGAGTGCCGGGGAGCTGTTTTTT
- - TRBJ1-3 TRBV28 CASSFAGRGNTIYF TGTGCCAGCAGTTTCGCAGGTCGCGGAAACACCATATATTTT
few - TRBJ2-1 TRBV11-3 CASSQARGVQEQFF TGTGCCAGCAGTCAGGCGAGAGGGGTTCAGGAGCAGTTCTTC
few TRBD1 TRBJ1-2 TRBV12-3/TRBV12-4 CASRSQGGSGHYGYTF TGTGCCAGCAGATCCCAGGGGGGCAGCGGCCACTATGGCTACACCTTC
few - TRBJ1-1 TRBV29-1 CSVPTGLNTEAFF TGCAGCGTTCCGACAGGCTTGAACACTGAAGCTTTCTTT
- TRBD1 TRBJ1-1 TRBV12-3/TRBV12-4 CASSPEGAATEAFF TGTGCCAGCAGCCCAGAGGGGGCGGCCACTGAAGCTTTCTTT
- - TRBJ1-1 TRBV6-5 CASSGASEAFF TGTGCCAGCAGTGGGGCATCTGAAGCTTTCTTT
- - TRBJ2-3 TRBV6-5 CASSQARGDTQYF TGTGCCAGCAGTCAAGCCCGGGGAGATACGCAGTATTTT
- TRBD1 TRBJ1-4 TRBV12-3/TRBV12-4 CANSSGQGSEKLFF TGTGCCAACAGTTCGGGACAGGGGAGCGAAAAACTGTTTTTT
few TRBD1 TRBJ2-5 TRBV27 CASSLTRDRQRETQYF TGTGCCAGCAGTTTAACAAGGGACAGGCAACGGGAGACCCAGTACTTC
few TRBD2 TRBJ2-3 TRBV11-2 CSTSGDRTDTQYF TGTAGTACTAGCGGGGACCGCACAGATACGCAGTATTTT
- - TRBJ2-4 TRBV20-1 CSARVLGARAKNIQYF TGCAGTGCTAGAGTACTGGGGGCGAGAGCCAAAAACATTCAGTACTTC
- - TRBJ2-3 TRBV12-3/TRBV12-4 CASHRYGGGGDTQYF TGTGCCAGCCATAGATATGGAGGGGGCGGAGATACGCAGTATTTT
- TRBD1 TRBJ2-1 TRBV7-3 CASSNIGTGRSNEQFF TGTGCCAGCAGCAATATAGGGACAGGGCGGAGCAATGAGCAGTTCTTC
few TRBD1 TRBJ2-1 TRBV7-9 CASTPTGSKNEQFF TGTGCCAGCACCCCGACAGGGTCAAAGAATGAGCAGTTCTTC
few TRBD2 TRBJ2-1 TRBV6-6 CASSYSSGARTNNEQFF TGTGCCAGCAGTTACTCTAGCGGGGCCCGCACAAACAATGAGCAGTTCTTC
many - TRBJ2-5 TRBV18 CASSPLSTAQETQYF TGTGCCAGCTCACCACTGAGTACAGCACAAGAGACCCAGTACTTC
few - TRBJ2-7 TRBV12-3/TRBV12-4 CASRRGGTTYEQYF TGTGCCAGCCGGAGGGGGGGGACAACCTACGAGCAGTACTTC
few TRBD1 TRBJ2-2 TRBV4-3 CASSQGQTWAGELFF TGCGCCAGCAGCCAGGGACAGACCTGGGCCGGGGAGCTGTTTTTT
- - TRBJ1-1 TRBV10-3 CAITRGGTEAFF TGTGCCATCACCAGGGGTGGGACTGAAGCTTTCTTT
once TRBD2 TRBJ2-2 TRBV24-1 CATSVRGGTGELFF TGTGCCACCAGTGTTCGGGGGGGGACCGGGGAGCTGTTTTTT
once TRBD2 TRBJ2-4 TRBV18 CASSPPRSSGRGRNIQYF TGTGCCAGCTCACCACCGCGGAGCAGCGGGAGGGGCAGAAACATTCAGTACTTC
few - TRBJ1-5 TRBV10-3 CAISNTNNQPQHF TGTGCCATCAGTAATACCAACAATCAGCCCCAGCATTTT
- - TRBJ1-2 TRBV6-5 CASRREDDNGYTF TGTGCCAGCAGAAGAGAGGATGATAATGGCTACACCTTC
few TRBD1 TRBJ1-1 TRBV15 CATSRRQGIRNTEAFF TGTGCCACCAGCAGGAGACAGGGTATACGAAACACTGAAGCTTTCTTT
- - TRBJ1-2 TRBV7-2 CASSKQGSNYGYTF TGTGCCAGCAGCAAACAGGGATCTAACTATGGCTACACCTTC
- - TRBJ2-7 TRBV5-6 CASSLESQYYEQYF TGTGCCAGCAGCTTGGAGAGCCAGTACTACGAGCAGTACTTC
few - TRBJ1-1 TRBV7-9 CASSLEAAATEAFF TGTGCCAGCAGCTTAGAAGCGGCTGCCACTGAAGCTTTCTTT
- - TRBJ2-3 TRBV6-6 CASSYSWPADTQYF TGTGCCAGCAGTTACTCGTGGCCCGCAGATACGCAGTATTTT
few - TRBJ1-2 TRBV12-3/TRBV12-4 CASSSHSGANYGYTF TGTGCCAGCAGTAGCCACAGCGGGGCCAACTATGGCTACACCTTC
few TRBD2 TRBJ2-3 TRBV5-1 CASSSETSYQDTQYF TGCGCCAGCAGCTCCGAGACTAGCTATCAAGATACGCAGTATTTT
few - TRBJ1-1 TRBV27 CASSMTPNTEAFF TGTGCCAGCAGCATGACGCCGAACACTGAAGCTTTCTTT
few - TRBJ2-4 TRBV19 CASSIDPRRGIQYF TGTGCCAGTAGTATAGACCCCCGGAGGGGCATTCAGTACTTC
many TRBD1 TRBJ2-3 TRBV10-3 CAITDRADTQYF TGTGCCATCACTGACAGGGCAGATACGCAGTATTTT
many TRBD2 TRBJ2-1 TRBV13 CASAGLAGLSSYNEQFF TGTGCCAGCGCGGGGCTAGCGGGGTTGAGCTCCTACAATGAGCAGTTCTTC
- - TRBJ1-2 TRBV6-5 CASSYGEGSTYGYTF TGTGCCAGCAGTTACGGGGAGGGCTCTACCTATGGCTACACCTTC
- TRBD2 TRBJ2-1 TRBV29-1 CSVDRPSGVFGGEQFF TGCAGCGTTGATCGGCCTAGCGGGGTCTTCGGGGGTGAGCAGTTCTTC
few TRBD2 TRBJ2-1 TRBV7-3 CASSPIVVTSVNEQFF TGTGCCAGCAGCCCCATAGTCGTGACTAGCGTCAATGAGCAGTTCTTC
- - TRBJ2-3 TRBV12-3/TRBV12-4 CASSVGPTTQYF TGTGCCAGCAGCGTTGGGCCGACTACGCAGTATTTT
- TRBD2 TRBJ2-3 TRBV6-5 CASRRAGDPPDTQYF TGTGCCAGCAGAAGGGCGGGAGATCCCCCAGATACGCAGTATTTT
many - TRBJ1-1 TRBV11-1 CASSLAGANTEAFF TGTGCCAGCAGCTTAGCAGGGGCGAACACTGAAGCTTTCTTT
- TRBD1 TRBJ2-4 TRBV20-1 CSARKDRAAKNIQYF TGCAGTGCTAGGAAGGACAGGGCAGCCAAAAACATTCAGTACTTC